Only one count was recorded for the clone carrying this TCR beta chain. The assay was immunoSEQ multiplex PCR, and TCRdb's table has in-frame clones only and misses some. The data show 90,000 to 100,000 clones, with 70% to 80% seen just once and approximately 5.9% held by the top ten. Patients had residual fresh-frozen tumor tissue and more than two years of survival data. Per germline, CDR1 MNHNS and CDR2 SASEGT. Trimming left V 5 bases short and J 7 bases short, with 12 bases between. The length of the CDR3 is 12 residues. This entry belongs to a study of glioma-infiltrating T cells after dendritic cell vaccination. Study background: Patients had newly diagnosed or recurrent glioblastoma and received dendritic cell vaccines.

This receptor was taken from a human donor with glioblastoma. This chain joins TRBV6-1 and TRBJ2-7, with D possibly TRBD1 on 5 matching bases. The material was blood, obtained before dendritic cell vaccination. The CDR3 DNA follows: TGTGCCAGCAGTACCAGGGTAGGTGAGCAGTACTTC. It yields the protein CASSTRVGEQYF.